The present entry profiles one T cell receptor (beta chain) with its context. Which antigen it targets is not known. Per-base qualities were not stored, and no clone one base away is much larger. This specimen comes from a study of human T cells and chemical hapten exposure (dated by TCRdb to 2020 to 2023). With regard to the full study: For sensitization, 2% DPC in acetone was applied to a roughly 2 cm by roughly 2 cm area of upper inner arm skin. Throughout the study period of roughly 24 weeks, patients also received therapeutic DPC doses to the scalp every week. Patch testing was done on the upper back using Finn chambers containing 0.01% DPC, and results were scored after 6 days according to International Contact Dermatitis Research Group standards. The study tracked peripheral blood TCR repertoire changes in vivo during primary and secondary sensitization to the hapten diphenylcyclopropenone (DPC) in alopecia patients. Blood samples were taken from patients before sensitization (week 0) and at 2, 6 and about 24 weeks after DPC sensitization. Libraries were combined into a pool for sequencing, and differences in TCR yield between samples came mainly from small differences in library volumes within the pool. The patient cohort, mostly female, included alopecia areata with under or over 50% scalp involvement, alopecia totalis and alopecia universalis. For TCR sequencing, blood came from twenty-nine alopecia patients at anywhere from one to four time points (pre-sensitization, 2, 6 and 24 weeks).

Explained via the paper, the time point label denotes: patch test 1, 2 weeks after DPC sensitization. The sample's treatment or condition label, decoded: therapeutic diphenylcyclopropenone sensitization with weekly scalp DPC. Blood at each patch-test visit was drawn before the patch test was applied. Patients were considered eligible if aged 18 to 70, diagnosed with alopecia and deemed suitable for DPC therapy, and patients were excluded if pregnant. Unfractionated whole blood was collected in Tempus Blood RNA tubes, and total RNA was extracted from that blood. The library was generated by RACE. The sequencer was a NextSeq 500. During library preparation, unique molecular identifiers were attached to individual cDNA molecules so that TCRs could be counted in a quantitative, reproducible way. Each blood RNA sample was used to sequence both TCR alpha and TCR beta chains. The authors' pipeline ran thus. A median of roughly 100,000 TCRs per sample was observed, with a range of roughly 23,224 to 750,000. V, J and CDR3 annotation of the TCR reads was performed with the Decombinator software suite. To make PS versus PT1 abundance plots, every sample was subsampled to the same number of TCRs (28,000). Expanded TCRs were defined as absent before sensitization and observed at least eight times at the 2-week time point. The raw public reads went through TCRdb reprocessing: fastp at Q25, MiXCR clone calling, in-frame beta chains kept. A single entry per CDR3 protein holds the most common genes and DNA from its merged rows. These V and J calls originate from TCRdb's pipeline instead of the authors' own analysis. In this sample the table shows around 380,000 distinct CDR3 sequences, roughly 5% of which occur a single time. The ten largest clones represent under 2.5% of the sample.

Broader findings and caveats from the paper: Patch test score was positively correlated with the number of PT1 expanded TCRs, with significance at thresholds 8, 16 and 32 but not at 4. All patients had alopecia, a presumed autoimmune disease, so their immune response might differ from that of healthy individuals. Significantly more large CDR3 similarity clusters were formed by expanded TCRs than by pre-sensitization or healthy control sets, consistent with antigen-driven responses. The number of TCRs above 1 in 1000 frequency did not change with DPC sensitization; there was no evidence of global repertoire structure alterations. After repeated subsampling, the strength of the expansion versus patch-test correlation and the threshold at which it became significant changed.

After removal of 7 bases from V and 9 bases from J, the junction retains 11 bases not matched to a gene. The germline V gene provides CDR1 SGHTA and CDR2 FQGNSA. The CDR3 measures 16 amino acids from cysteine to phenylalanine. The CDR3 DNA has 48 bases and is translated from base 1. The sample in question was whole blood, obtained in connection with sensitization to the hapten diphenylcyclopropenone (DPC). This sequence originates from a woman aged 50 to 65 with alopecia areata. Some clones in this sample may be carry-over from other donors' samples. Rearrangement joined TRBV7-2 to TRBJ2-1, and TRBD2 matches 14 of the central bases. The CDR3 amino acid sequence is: CASTPMGLAGVSEQFF. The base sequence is TGTGCCAGCACCCCAATGGGACTAGCGGGGGTTAGTGAGCAGTTCTTC.